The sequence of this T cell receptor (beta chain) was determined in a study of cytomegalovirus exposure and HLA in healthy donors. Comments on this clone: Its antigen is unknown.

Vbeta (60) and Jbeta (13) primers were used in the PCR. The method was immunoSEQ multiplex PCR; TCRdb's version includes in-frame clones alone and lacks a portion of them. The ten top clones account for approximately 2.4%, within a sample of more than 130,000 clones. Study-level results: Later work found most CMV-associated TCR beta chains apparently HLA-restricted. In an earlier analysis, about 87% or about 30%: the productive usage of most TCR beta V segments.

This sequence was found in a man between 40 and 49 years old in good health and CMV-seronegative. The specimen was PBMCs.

The CDR3 region is CASSPDRRQETQYF. In DNA, the CDR3 is TGTGCCAGCAGCCCCGACAGGAGACAAGAGACCCAGTACTTC. V gene TRBV5-4 combines with J gene TRBJ2-5, with a weak D call TRBD1 (6 bases). CDR1 is SGHNT and CDR2 is YYREEE in the germline V gene (reference sequence). V was trimmed by 4 bases and J by 2 bases, leaving 12 bases between them. This CDR3 has 14 amino acids.